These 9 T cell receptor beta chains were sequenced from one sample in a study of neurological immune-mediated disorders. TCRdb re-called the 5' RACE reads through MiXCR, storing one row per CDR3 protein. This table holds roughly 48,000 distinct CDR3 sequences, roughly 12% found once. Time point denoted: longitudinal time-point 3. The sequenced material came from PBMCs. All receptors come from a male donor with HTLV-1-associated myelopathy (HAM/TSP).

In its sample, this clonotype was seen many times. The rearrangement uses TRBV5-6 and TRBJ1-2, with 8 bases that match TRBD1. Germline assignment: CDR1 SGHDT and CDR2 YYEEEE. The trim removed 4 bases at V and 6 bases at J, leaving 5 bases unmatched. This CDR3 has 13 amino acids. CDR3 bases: TGTGCCAGCAGCGCTGGACAGGGCGATGGCTACACCTTC. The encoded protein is CASSAGQGDGYTF.

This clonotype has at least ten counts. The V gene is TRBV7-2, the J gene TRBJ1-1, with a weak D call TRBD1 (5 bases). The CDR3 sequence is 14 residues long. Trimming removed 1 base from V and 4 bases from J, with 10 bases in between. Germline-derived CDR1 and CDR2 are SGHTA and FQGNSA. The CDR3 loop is CASSLGQRGTEAFF. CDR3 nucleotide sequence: TGTGCCAGCAGCTTAGGGCAGAGGGGCACTGAAGCTTTCTTT.

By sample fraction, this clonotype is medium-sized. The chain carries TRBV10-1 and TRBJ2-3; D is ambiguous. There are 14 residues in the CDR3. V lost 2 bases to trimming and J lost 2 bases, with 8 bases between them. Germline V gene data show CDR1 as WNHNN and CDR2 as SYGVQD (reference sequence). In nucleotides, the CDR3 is TGCGCCAGCAGTGAGGCCGGGTACACAGATACGCAGTATTTT. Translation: CASSEAGYTDTQYF.

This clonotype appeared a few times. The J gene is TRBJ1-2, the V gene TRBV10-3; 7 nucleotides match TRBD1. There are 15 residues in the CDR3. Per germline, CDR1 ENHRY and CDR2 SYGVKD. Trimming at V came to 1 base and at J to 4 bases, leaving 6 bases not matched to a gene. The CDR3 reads CAISEFPGTAYGYTF. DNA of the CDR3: TGTGCCATCAGTGAGTTTCCCGGGACAGCCTATGGCTACACCTTC.

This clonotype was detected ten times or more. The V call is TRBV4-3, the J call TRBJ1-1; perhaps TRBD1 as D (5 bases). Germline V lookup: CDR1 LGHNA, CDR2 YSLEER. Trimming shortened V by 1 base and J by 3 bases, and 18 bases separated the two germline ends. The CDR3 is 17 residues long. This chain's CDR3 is CASSQGARGREYTEAFF. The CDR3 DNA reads TGCGCCAGCAGCCAAGGCGCGAGGGGCAGGGAGTACACTGAAGCTTTCTTT.

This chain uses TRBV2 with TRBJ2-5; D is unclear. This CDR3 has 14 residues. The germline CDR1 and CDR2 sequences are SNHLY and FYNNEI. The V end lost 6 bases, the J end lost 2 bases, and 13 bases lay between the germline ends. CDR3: CASRVNLAQETQYF. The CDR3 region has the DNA TGTGCCAGCAGGGTGAATTTGGCACAAGAGACCCAGTACTTC.

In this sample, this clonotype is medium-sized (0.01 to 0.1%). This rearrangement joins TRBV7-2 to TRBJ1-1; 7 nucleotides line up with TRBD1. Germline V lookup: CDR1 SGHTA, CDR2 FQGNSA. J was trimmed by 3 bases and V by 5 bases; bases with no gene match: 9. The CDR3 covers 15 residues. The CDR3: CASSTQQGSHTEAFF. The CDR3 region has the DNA TGTGCCAGCAGCACCCAACAGGGGTCCCACACTGAAGCTTTCTTT.

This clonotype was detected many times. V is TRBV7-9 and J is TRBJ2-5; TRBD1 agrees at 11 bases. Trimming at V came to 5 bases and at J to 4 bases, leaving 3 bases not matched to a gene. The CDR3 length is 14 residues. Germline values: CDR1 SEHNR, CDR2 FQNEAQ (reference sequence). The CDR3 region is CASSTGQGAETQYF. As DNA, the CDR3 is TGTGCCAGCAGCACAGGACAGGGGGCAGAGACCCAGTACTTC. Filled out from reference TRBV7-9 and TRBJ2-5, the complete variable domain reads DTGVSQNPRHKITKRGQNVTFRCDPISEHNRLYWYRQTLGQGPEFLTYFQNEAQLEKSRLLSDRFSAERPKGSFSTLEIQRTEQGDSAMYLCASSTGQGAETQYFGPGTRLLVL.

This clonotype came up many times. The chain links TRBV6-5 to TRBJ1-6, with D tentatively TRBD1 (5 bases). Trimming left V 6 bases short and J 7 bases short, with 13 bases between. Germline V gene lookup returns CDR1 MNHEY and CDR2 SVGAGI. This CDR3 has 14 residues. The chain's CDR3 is CASSLDRKNSPLHF. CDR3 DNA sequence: TGTGCCAGCAGCCTCGACAGAAAAAATTCACCCCTCCACTTT.